The 32 T cell receptor beta chains given below trace back to one sample, sequenced in a study of identifying expanded T cells in peripheral blood. Sequenced by immunoSEQ multiplex PCR; TCRdb stores in-frame clones only, minus some. The sample shows around 100,000 clones, about 89% of them seen only once. The specimen sequenced was blood. All receptors come from a person aged 18-70 years in good health.

The CDR3 bases are TGTGCCAGCAGTAACCAGGGGTTTGTTACTGAAGCTTTCTTT. Translating gives CASSNQGFVTEAFF. V is TRBV27 and J is TRBJ1-1; perhaps TRBD1 as D (6 bases). V shed 5 bases and J shed 5 bases, with 15 bases lying between them. Germline assignment: CDR1 MNHEY and CDR2 SMNVEV (reference sequence). The CDR3 has 14 residues.

This chain connects TRBV6-6 to TRBJ2-7; D might be TRBD2 (5 bases). The CDR3 extends over 11 amino acids. Trimming removed 11 bases from V and 2 bases from J, with 10 bases in between. CDR1 MNHNY and CDR2 SVGAGI come from the germline V gene (reference sequence). The CDR3 loop reads CASRGTYEQYF. The CDR3 DNA is TGTGCCTCGAGAGGGACCTACGAGCAGTACTTC.

The rearrangement links TRBV5-1 to TRBJ1-2; a possible D gene is TRBD1 (5 bases). Trimming took off 0 bases at V and 1 base at J, with 7 bases between the two ends. Germline values: CDR1 SGHRS, CDR2 YFSETQ. There are 14 residues in the CDR3. The CDR3 DNA is TGCGCCAGCAGCTTGGGGGACCGTAACTATGGCTACACCTTC. It encodes CASSLGDRNYGYTF.

The CDR3 bases are TGTGCCATCAGTGAGGACGGTGGGGACACAGATACGCAGTATTTT. Its protein is CAISEDGGDTDTQYF. This chain uses TRBV10-3 with TRBJ2-3; no firm D call. In germline, CDR1 is ENHRY, CDR2 SYGVKD. V was trimmed by 2 bases and J by 2 bases, leaving 11 bases between them. The length of the CDR3 is 15 residues.

The J gene is TRBJ1-5, the V gene TRBV2; TRBD1 matches at 7 bases. Trimming took 6 bases from V and 0 from J; bases not matched to a gene: 5. Germline CDR1 is SNHLY and CDR2 is FYNNEI. This CDR3 has 15 residues. CDR3 protein: CASRRRQGSNQPQHF. DNA of the CDR3: TGTGCCAGCAGGCGGAGACAGGGTAGCAATCAGCCCCAGCATTTT.

The chain joins TRBV5-3 to TRBJ2-1, with 15 bases that match TRBD2. TRBV5-3 is classed as an ORF, of uncertain function. The CDR3 loop spans 17 amino acids. Trimming removed 3 bases from V and 0 bases from J; junction bases left unmatched: 1. Here the CDR3 DNA reads TGTGCCAGAAGCTCGGGACTAGCGGGGGGCTCCTACAATGAGCAGTTCTTC. This translates into CARSSGLAGGSYNEQFF.

The chain is built from TRBV5-4 and TRBJ2-7, with D tentatively TRBD2 (5 bases). CDR3 length: 14 amino acids. With 3 bases removed from V and 4 bases from J, the gap between germline ends came to 14 bases. Germline V gene lookup returns CDR1 SGHNT and CDR2 YYREEE (reference sequence). The CDR3 loop is CASSSPEGTYEQYF. The CDR3 DNA reads TGTGCCAGCAGCTCCCCCGAGGGAACTTACGAGCAGTACTTC.

The rearrangement uses TRBV7-9 and TRBJ2-5, with 7 bases identical to TRBD2. Germline V gives CDR1 SEHNR, CDR2 FQNEAQ (reference sequence). This CDR3 has 15 residues. The V and J ends lost 5 bases and 1 base, in that order; junction bases with no gene match: 7. CDR3 protein: CASSRASGFQETQYF. The CDR3 bases are TGTGCCAGCAGCCGGGCTAGCGGTTTCCAAGAGACCCAGTACTTC.

The V call is TRBV6-6, the J call TRBJ1-6; maybe TRBD1 (6 bases). The CDR3 has 15 residues. Trimming stripped 7 bases from V and 8 bases from J, with 18 bases between. CDR1 and CDR2 (germline): MNHNY, SVGAGI (reference sequence). The CDR3 region is CASTETGTWDSPLHF. The CDR3 coding sequence is TGTGCCAGCACCGAGACCGGGACATGGGATTCACCCCTCCACTTT.

The chain uses TRBV4-2 and TRBJ2-7; TRBD2 aligns across 10 bases. Looked up from germline, CDR1 is LGHNA and CDR2 is YNFKEQ. The CDR3 is 14 amino acids. Trimming at V came to 4 bases and at J to 3 bases, leaving 3 bases not matched to a gene. CDR3 DNA: TGTGCCAGCAGCCTAACTAGCGGGGACTACGAGCAGTACTTC. It yields the protein CASSLTSGDYEQYF.

This clone was seen once. The chain carries TRBV7-3 and TRBJ1-1; the D gene is possibly TRBD1 (6 bases). Germline V gene data show CDR1 as SGHTA and CDR2 as FQGTGA. The CDR3 runs 14 residues. V dropped 8 bases and J dropped 7 bases, with 20 bases sitting between them. The CDR3 protein is CASGGRGEGGEAFF. Written as DNA, the CDR3 is TGTGCCAGCGGCGGCAGGGGAGAGGGAGGTGAAGCTTTCTTT.

A single count supports this clone. Different DNA sequences within this sample yield the same CDR3. The chain recombines TRBV9 with TRBJ2-3; TRBD1 or TRBD2 may be the D gene (5 bases each). The CDR3 contains 15 residues. CDR1 is SGDLS, CDR2 YYNGEE, per germline. The ends were cut back, 0 bases at V and 1 base at J, with 9 bases in the middle. CDR3 amino acids: CASSVVGDGTDTQYF. The CDR3 DNA reads TGTGCCAGCAGCGTAGTGGGGGACGGCACAGATACGCAGTATTTT. Full variable domain (rest looked up from reference TRBV9 and TRBJ2-3): DSGVTQTPKHLITATGQRVTLRCSPRSGDLSVYWYQQSLDQGLQFLIQYYNGEERAKGNILERFSAQQFPDLHSELNLSSLELGDSALYFCASSVVGDGTDTQYFGPGTRLTVL.

The rearrangement joins TRBV19 to TRBJ2-6, with D uncertain. Germline CDR1 is LNHDA and CDR2 is SQIVND (reference sequence). V lost 0 bases to trimming and J lost 0 bases, with 9 bases between them. The CDR3 is made up of 17 amino acids. The CDR3 sequence is CASSIDSLFSGANVLTF. For the CDR3, the DNA is TGTGCCAGTAGTATAGATTCTCTCTTCTCTGGGGCCAACGTCCTGACTTTC.

This rearrangement joins TRBV19 to TRBJ1-3; D is unclear. Germline V gene sequence: CDR1 LNHDA, CDR2 SQIVND (reference sequence). The CDR3 runs 12 residues. Trimming took 5 bases from V and 4 from J, leaving 6 bases between them. CDR3: CASSVEGNTIYF. CDR3 sequence (DNA): TGTGCCAGTAGTGTCGAGGGAAACACCATATATTTT.

DNA of the CDR3: TGTGCCAGCAGTTTATCGGCTTGGAACACTGAAGCTTTCTTT. Translation gives CASSLSAWNTEAFF. This chain connects TRBV27 to TRBJ1-1; D not certain. In germline, CDR1 is MNHEY, CDR2 SMNVEV (reference sequence). V lost 0 bases and J lost 1, with 6 bases in between. The CDR3 runs 14 residues.

This sequence joins TRBV5-1 and TRBJ2-5; D perhaps matches TRBD2 (5 bases). V was cut by 2 bases and J by 4 bases, with 15 bases left in between. This CDR3 has 15 amino acids. Germline CDR1 reads SGHRS; CDR2 reads YFSETQ. CDR3 amino acids: CASSFSAGEGETQYF. In DNA form, the CDR3 reads TGCGCCAGCAGCTTTTCGGCCGGGGAAGGAGAGACCCAGTACTTC. The whole variable domain, remainder taken from reference TRBV5-1 and TRBJ2-5, is KAGVTQTPRYLIKTRGQQVTLSCSPISGHRSVSWYQQTPGQGLQFLFEYFSETQRNKGNFPGRFSGRQFSNSRSEMNVSTLELGDSALYLCASSFSAGEGETQYFGPGTRLLVL.

CDR3 residues: CASSTTGLAGEIELNEQFF. In DNA form, the CDR3 reads TGTGCCAGCAGCACCACGGGACTAGCGGGGGAGATTGAGCTCAATGAGCAGTTCTTC. The V gene is TRBV13, the J gene TRBJ2-1, with 14 bases lining up with TRBD2. The CDR3 covers 19 residues. With V trimmed by 5 bases and J by 6 bases, 15 bases remained unmatched. CDR1 PRHDT and CDR2 FYEKMQ come from the germline V gene (reference sequence).

The chain couples TRBV6-5 to TRBJ2-5, with TRBD1 matching 8 bases. The J segment lost 1 base and the V segment lost 6 bases, leaving 4 bases of the junction unmatched. Germline V CDR1 and CDR2: MNHEY, SVGAGI. The CDR3 extends over 14 amino acids. The CDR3 nucleotides are TGTGCCAGCAGGGCAGGGGGCCCCCAAGAGACCCAGTACTTC. This codes for CASRAGGPQETQYF.

The chain couples TRBV9 to TRBJ2-1; 9 nucleotides align to TRBD2. V was clipped by 0 bases and J by 5 bases; unmatched bases: 3. From germline, CDR1 is SGDLS and CDR2 YYNGEE. This CDR3 region has 15 residues. CDR3 protein: CASSVVSSGDNEQFF. CDR3 in DNA: TGTGCCAGCAGCGTAGTTTCTAGCGGGGACAATGAGCAGTTCTTC.

This chain uses TRBV6-1 with TRBJ2-5; TRBD2 aligns across 14 bases. The germline gives CDR1 MNHNS, CDR2 SASEGT. The CDR3 is 16 amino acids. J was trimmed by 5 bases and V by 0 bases; bases with no gene match: 2. The CDR3 region is CASSEARTSGRETQYF. The CDR3 nucleotides are TGTGCCAGCAGTGAAGCCAGGACTAGCGGGAGGGAGACCCAGTACTTC.

The chain is built from TRBV11-2 and TRBJ1-6; D might be TRBD1 (5 bases). Between the trimmed V and J ends, which lost 2 bases and 5 bases, there was a span of 10 bases. The germline V gene has CDR1 SGHAT and CDR2 FQNNGV. The CDR3 runs to 15 residues. CDR3 sequence: CASSLQGRNNSPLHF. The DNA for the CDR3 is TGTGCCAGCAGCTTACAGGGAAGGAATAATTCACCCCTCCACTTT.

This chain joins TRBV4-1 and TRBJ2-5, with D tentatively TRBD2 (5 bases). With 3 bases removed from V and 1 base from J, the gap between germline ends came to 15 bases. Germline V gene lookup returns CDR1 MGHRA and CDR2 YSYEKL. This CDR3 contains 16 residues. The CDR3: CASSHTAGRGQETQYF. The CDR3 bases are TGCGCCAGCAGCCACACCGCTGGCCGGGGCCAAGAGACCCAGTACTTC.

The V and J genes are TRBV6-8 and TRBJ2-1; TRBD1 aligns across 9 bases. This CDR3 has 14 residues. Germline V lookup: CDR1 MNHGY, CDR2 SAAAGT. V trimming: 6 bases; J trimming: 7 bases; junction bases outside the gene matches: 7. The CDR3 protein is CASRGGTGRNEQFF. CDR3 DNA: TGTGCCAGCAGGGGGGGGACAGGGAGGAATGAGCAGTTCTTC.

The rearrangement joins TRBV2 to TRBJ1-1; 7 positions match TRBD1. This CDR3 comprises 19 residues. Germline lookup yields CDR1 SNHLY and CDR2 FYNNEI. With 1 base clipped from V and 0 bases from J, the junction kept 14 bases outside the gene matches. The CDR3 sequence: CASSEENLRGRPMNTEAFF. CDR3 coding DNA: TGTGCCAGCAGTGAAGAGAATTTGAGGGGGCGACCAATGAACACTGAAGCTTTCTTT.

V gene TRBV28 combines with J gene TRBJ2-3, with unresolved D. CDR1 MDHEN and CDR2 SYDVKM come from the germline V gene. Trimming removed 8 bases from V and 0 bases from J, with 9 bases in between. The CDR3 consists of 13 residues. The CDR3 bases are TGTGCCAGCCGCCGGGCGAGCACAGATACGCAGTATTTT. Its translation: CASRRASTDTQYF.

V usage is TRBV28 and J usage is TRBJ1-2; D is unresolved. Germline CDR1 and CDR2: MDHEN and SYDVKM. Trimming left V 7 bases short and J 8 bases short, with 14 bases between. The CDR3 runs 12 residues. CDR3 DNA: TGTGCCAGCACCTCGGGATTGAGGGGCTACACCTTC. This gives the protein CASTSGLRGYTF.

This chain uses TRBV5-1 with TRBJ1-3; D gene unclear. The CDR3 is made up of 16 amino acids. In germline, CDR1 is SGHRS, CDR2 YFSETQ. The V gene lost 5 bases and the J gene lost 0 bases, with 15 bases spanning the gap. CDR3 bases: TGCGCCAGCAGTCGGATTCCTCTCAGCTCTGGAAACACCATATATTTT. Amino acid sequence: CASSRIPLSSGNTIYF.

This chain joins TRBV11-2 and TRBJ2-7, with D perhaps given as TRBD1 or TRBD2 (7 bases each). Germline assignment: CDR1 SGHAT and CDR2 FQNNGV. The CDR3 loop spans 14 amino acids. The V end lost 3 bases, the J end lost 6 bases, and 15 bases lay between the germline ends. The CDR3, as DNA: TGTGCCAGCAGCTTGGGAGGGGGCTTGGGCGAGCAGTACTTC. Protein sequence: CASSLGGGLGEQYF.

V gene TRBV6-5 combines with J gene TRBJ1-2; 10 positions match TRBD1. The CDR3 sequence is 14 residues long. Germline CDR1 and CDR2: MNHEY and SVGAGI. V was clipped by 4 bases and J by 8 bases; unmatched bases: 7. CDR3 region: CASSSRQGAAGYTF. The CDR3 nucleotides read TGTGCCAGCAGTTCCCGACAGGGGGCGGCCGGCTACACCTTC.

The count of this clone is one. The chain couples TRBV10-2 to TRBJ2-1; unclear D gene. V was trimmed by 5 bases and J by 4 bases, leaving 6 bases between them. Germline V gene data show CDR1 as WSHSY and CDR2 as SAAADI. The CDR3 length is 12 residues. CDR3 region: CASSNSYNEQFF. The CDR3 region has the DNA TGCGCCAGCAGTAACAGTTACAATGAGCAGTTCTTC.

The count of this clone is one. The chain is built from TRBV7-2 and TRBJ2-1; 7 nucleotides match TRBD1. The CDR3 has 14 amino acids. The germline gives CDR1 SGHTA, CDR2 FQGNSA. V was clipped by 3 bases and J by 7 bases; unmatched bases: 6. CDR3 nucleotide sequence: TGTGCCAGCAGCTTCGACAGGGTAAAGAATGAGCAGTTCTTC. Its translation is CASSFDRVKNEQFF.

The V gene is TRBV14, the J gene TRBJ1-3, with 12 nucleotides matching TRBD1. From germline, CDR1 is SGHDN and CDR2 FVKESK. J lost 3 bases, V lost 1 base, and 4 bases had no gene match. CDR3 length: 17 amino acids. Here the CDR3 reads CASSQGGTGGFGNTIYF. The CDR3 DNA follows: TGTGCCAGCAGCCAAGGAGGGACAGGGGGCTTTGGAAACACCATATATTTT.